This TCR beta chain was identified during a study of T cells in localized non-small cell lung cancer. The data were produced by immunoSEQ multiplex PCR, yet TCRdb's version contains in-frame clones alone and is incomplete. The sample lists tens of thousands of clones, around four fifths occurring once. With V trimmed by 6 bases and J by 0 bases, 5 bases remained unmatched. The germline V gene has CDR1 MNHNS and CDR2 SASEGT. The CDR3 covers 15 residues. The receptor comes from a female donor over 55 with stage I lung adenocarcinoma. V gene TRBV6-1 combines with J gene TRBJ1-1, with 9 bases aligning to TRBD1. Sequencing was performed on peripheral blood, taken before any cancer treatment. In nucleotides, the CDR3 is TGTGCCAGCAGAGCCAGGACAGGGGTGAACACTGAAGCTTTCTTT. This codes for CASRARTGVNTEAFF.